This TCR beta chain originates from a study of T cells after yellow fever vaccination. The sample holds a few counts of this clonotype. TCRdb called the 5' RACE reads again in MiXCR, with one record for every CDR3 protein. The table shows hundreds of thousands of distinct CDR3 sequences, with roughly 12% occurring only once. Trimming took 1 base from V and 4 from J, leaving 5 bases between them. Germline CDR1 reads SNHLY; CDR2 reads FYNNEI. The CDR3 is 13 amino acids. This chain links TRBV2 with TRBJ1-5, with D unclear. The specimen comprised PBMCs, sampled on the day of the yellow fever booster vaccination. The sequence derives from a man younger than 40 who received the YFV17D yellow fever vaccine. In DNA, the CDR3 is TGTGCCAGCAGTGAAGGGCCGAATCAGCCCCAGCATTTT. Translated: CASSEGPNQPQHF.